These 27 T cell receptor beta chains share one sample of origin, sequenced in a study of blood T cells in healthy people across ages (dated by TCRdb to 2013 to 2016). The library was made by 5' RACE. The second PCR ran for roughly 7 to 11 cycles and used a J-beta primer mix along with a sample-barcoded 5' primer. The raw public data were reprocessed by TCRdb itself: fastp quality trimming at Q25, MiXCR clonotype calling, in-frame beta chains only. Entries that share a CDR3 protein sequence are merged under the most common genes and DNA. The sample yields approximately 2,000,000 distinct CDR3 sequences; around 42% were counted once. The ten largest clones add up to more than 20% of the sample. Input material: blood. The receptors originated from a human donor in good health.

V is TRBV28 and J is TRBJ2-3, with D unclear. The CDR3 is made up of 15 amino acids. Trimming left V 3 bases short and J 2 bases short, with 12 bases between. Germline V gene data show CDR1 as MDHEN and CDR2 as SYDVKM. In DNA form, the CDR3 reads TGTGCCAGCAGTTTTGGCTCGGCTTCCACAGATACGCAGTATTTT. Protein product: CASSFGSASTDTQYF.

This clonotype was counted a few times. J is TRBJ1-4 and V is TRBV9; D call uncertain. This CDR3 contains 16 residues. V was shortened by 3 bases and J by 3 bases, with 15 bases between the two germline ends. Germline CDR1 and CDR2: SGDLS and YYNGEE. The chain's CDR3 is CASSADPIGPNEKLFF. The CDR3 nucleotides read TGTGCCAGCAGCGCGGATCCTATAGGACCTAATGAAAAACTGTTTTTT.

The chain joins TRBV7-2 to TRBJ1-4; perhaps TRBD1 as D (6 bases). V lost 5 bases and J lost 6, with 16 bases in between. Per the germline V gene, CDR1 is SGHTA and CDR2 is FQGNSA. The CDR3 totals 15 residues. The chain's CDR3 is CASSLHGGRDEKLFF. For the CDR3, the DNA is TGTGCCAGCAGCCTTCATGGGGGGCGCGATGAAAAACTGTTTTTT.

The CDR3 sequence is CASSVGLAGGSEQFF. The CDR3 coding sequence is TGTGCCAGCAGCGTGGGACTAGCGGGGGGCAGTGAGCAGTTCTTC. V usage is TRBV7-2 and J usage is TRBJ2-1; 15 bases map to TRBD2. V shed 5 bases, J shed 9 bases, and the junction held 5 bases outside the gene matches. Germline CDR1 reads SGHTA; CDR2 reads FQGNSA. There are 15 residues in the CDR3.

The rearrangement joins TRBV7-8 to TRBJ1-6, with D unresolved. The length of the CDR3 is 12 residues. Germline lookup yields CDR1 SGHVS and CDR2 FQNEAQ. V was shortened by 1 base and J by 11 bases, with 6 bases between the two germline ends. The CDR3 here is CASSLGPPPLHF. CDR3 DNA: TGTGCCAGCAGCTTAGGTCCACCACCCCTCCACTTT.

In nucleotides, the CDR3 is TGTGCCAGCAGCTCCAGAAGCGGGGAATACAATGAGCAGTTCTTC. The encoded protein is CASSSRSGEYNEQFF. The chain is built from TRBV7-3 and TRBJ2-1, with TRBD2 matching over 7 bases. The germline CDR1 and CDR2 sequences are SGHTA and FQGTGA. V shed 4 bases and J 4 bases; nucleotides not matched to a gene: 7. The CDR3 consists of 15 residues.

This chain links TRBV10-3 with TRBJ1-2, with D perhaps matching TRBD1 (5 bases). V shed 4 bases and J shed 4 bases, with 7 bases lying between them. The CDR3 totals 12 residues. Looked up from germline, CDR1 is ENHRY and CDR2 is SYGVKD. The CDR3 DNA reads TGTGCCATCAGTGCGGGACCCTATGGCTACACCTTC. This codes for CAISAGPYGYTF.

The J gene is TRBJ1-2, the V gene TRBV2; D is perhaps TRBD1 (5 bases). Germline V gene data show CDR1 as SNHLY and CDR2 as FYNNEI. The CDR3 contains 14 residues. V was pared by 1 base and J by 2 bases, with 8 bases between. CDR3 coding DNA: TGTGCCAGCAGTGAAGGGCAGGGAAACTATGGCTACACCTTC. It yields the protein CASSEGQGNYGYTF.

Notes on this clonotype: At one boundary the junction diverges from the germline segment, which might be a read error. The rearrangement joins TRBV18 to TRBJ2-5; D possibly corresponds to TRBD1 (5 bases). Germline lookup yields CDR1 KGHSH and CDR2 LQKENI. The CDR3 contains 13 residues. The CDR3 coding sequence is TGTGTCAGCTCACAGATCAGGGAAGAGACCCAGTACTTC. As protein: CVSSQIREETQYF.

This clonotype was counted a few times. The chain couples TRBV4-1 to TRBJ2-1; the D gene is possibly TRBD2 (5 bases). V dropped 1 base and J dropped 5 bases, with 12 bases sitting between them. CDR1 and CDR2 from the germline V gene are MGHRA and YSYEKL. This CDR3 contains 15 residues. The CDR3 bases are TGCGCCAGCAGCCAAGGAGAACTAGACGACAATGAGCAGTTCTTC. Encoded protein: CASSQGELDDNEQFF.

The chain recombines TRBV3-1 with TRBJ2-1; TRBD2 aligns across 7 bases. This CDR3 is built from 14 residues. Germline V CDR1 and CDR2: LGHDT, YNNKEL (reference sequence). J gave up 7 bases and V 7 bases, and 10 bases lay outside the gene matches. CDR3 nucleotides: TGTGCCAGCAATCCAGCGGGGACCGAGAATGAGCAGTTCTTC. It translates to CASNPAGTENEQFF.

This clonotype occurred a few times. The chain couples TRBV5-5 to TRBJ1-4; TRBD1 matches at 7 bases. Germline V gives CDR1 SGHKS, CDR2 YYEKEE (reference sequence). The CDR3 covers 15 residues. The V and J ends lost 4 bases and 5 bases, in that order; junction bases with no gene match: 8. As DNA, the CDR3 is TGTGCCAGCAGCGCCGGGACAGTTGGAAATGAAAAACTGTTTTTT. Translated, it gives CASSAGTVGNEKLFF.

This chain connects TRBV6-2 or TRBV6-3 to TRBJ2-4; D could derive from TRBD1 or TRBD2 (5 bases each). The last part of the DNA fits TRBJ2-7 better; the J call may be wrong. Germline assignment: CDR1 MNHEY and CDR2 SVGEGT. This CDR3 region has 14 residues. The CDR3 loop is CASSSGAYSYEQYF. Written as DNA, the CDR3 is TGTGCCAGCAGTTCCGGGGCATATTCCTACGAGCAGTACTTC.

J is TRBJ2-3 and V is TRBV3-1, with 11 bases that match TRBD2. Trimming removed 1 base from V and 2 bases from J; junction bases left unmatched: 8. The V gene's germline CDR1 is LGHDT and CDR2 YNNKEL (reference sequence). There are 18 residues in the CDR3. The CDR3 is CASSQGQGLAEYTDTQYF. The CDR3 nucleotides read TGTGCCAGCAGCCAAGGCCAGGGACTAGCGGAATACACAGATACGCAGTATTTT.

The chain recombines TRBV5-1 with TRBJ1-1; weak D call: TRBD1 (6 bases). The V and J ends lost 4 bases and 0 bases respectively, with 13 bases between them. The germline V gene encodes CDR1 SGHRS and CDR2 YFSETQ. This CDR3 spans 15 amino acids. In DNA form, the CDR3 reads TGCGCCAGCAGCCTCCAGGGGTCCTTGAACACTGAAGCTTTCTTT. Its translation: CASSLQGSLNTEAFF.

This chain links TRBV7-9 with TRBJ2-7; D ambiguous. The better agreement between TRBJ2-5 and the DNA end casts doubt on the J call. Germline lookup yields CDR1 SEHNR and CDR2 FQNEAQ (reference sequence). There are 15 residues in the CDR3. The CDR3 region has the DNA TGTGCCAGCAGCTTAGTGTTCGATTCCCAAGAGACCCAGTACTTC. Amino acid sequence: CASSLVFDSQETQYF.

This clonotype was counted ten times or more. The chain employs TRBV5-1 and TRBJ2-3; unclear D gene. CDR3 size: 14 residues. The V end was cut by 4 bases, the J end by 4 bases, with 13 bases between. Germline lookup yields CDR1 SGHRS and CDR2 YFSETQ. CDR3 nucleotides: TGCGCCAGCAGCCTGTCGCAAAAAGCAGATACGCAGTATTTT. Protein: CASSLSQKADTQYF.

This clonotype has more than one count but fewer than ten. V is TRBV7-2 and J is TRBJ1-4, with 9 nucleotides matching TRBD1. The CDR3 consists of 17 residues. The germline gives CDR1 SGHTA, CDR2 FQGNSA. Germline trimming cut 5 bases from V and 5 bases from J; bases unmatched to any gene: 12. This CDR3 reads CASSPGPTGTGNEKLFF. In DNA form, the CDR3 reads TGTGCCAGCAGCCCGGGGCCGACCGGGACAGGGAATGAAAAACTGTTTTTT.

The CDR3 spells CASSLEGGRGGGYTF. The CDR3 coding sequence is TGTGCCAGCAGCTTAGAAGGAGGCAGGGGTGGTGGCTACACCTTC. The V and J genes are TRBV7-9 and TRBJ1-2; TRBD1 might be the D (6 bases). The CDR3 has 15 amino acids. Germline V gene sequence: CDR1 SEHNR, CDR2 FQNEAQ (reference sequence). Trimming cost V 1 base and J 7 bases, with 16 bases left between them.

The chain joins TRBV7-9 to TRBJ1-2; D uncertain. From germline, CDR1 is SEHNR and CDR2 FQNEAQ (reference sequence). The V and J ends lost 3 bases and 4 bases respectively, with 15 bases between them. The CDR3 runs 15 residues. This chain's CDR3 is CASSLSGVRGYGYTF. DNA of the CDR3: TGTGCCAGCAGCTTGTCCGGGGTGCGGGGCTATGGCTACACCTTC.

This clonotype was seen just once. V and J are TRBV5-1 and TRBJ2-1; D is uncertain. The CDR3 has 14 residues. V dropped 4 bases and J dropped 8 bases, with 16 bases sitting between them. CDR1 and CDR2 (germline): SGHRS, YFSETQ. Here the CDR3 reads CASSLRVGEDEQFF. CDR3 DNA: TGCGCCAGCAGCCTTAGGGTAGGAGAGGATGAGCAGTTCTTC.

The chain joins TRBV5-1 to TRBJ2-3, with TRBD1 matching over 9 bases. CDR1 is SGHRS, CDR2 YFSETQ, per germline. The V and J ends lost 0 bases and 5 bases, in that order; junction bases with no gene match: 4. This CDR3 comprises 15 residues. In nucleotides, the CDR3 is TGCGCCAGCAGCTTGGGGACAGGGGCAGGAGATACGCAGTATTTT. As protein: CASSLGTGAGDTQYF. The full variable domain, completed using reference TRBV5-1 and TRBJ2-3, is KAGVTQTPRYLIKTRGQQVTLSCSPISGHRSVSWYQQTPGQGLQFLFEYFSETQRNKGNFPGRFSGRQFSNSRSEMNVSTLELGDSALYLCASSLGTGAGDTQYFGPGTRLTVL.

This chain links TRBV12-3 or TRBV12-4 with TRBJ2-1, with D perhaps TRBD2 (6 bases). The DNA end is more similar to TRBJ2-7, so the J call may be wrong. This CDR3 comprises 14 residues. CDR3 nucleotide sequence: TGTGCCAGCAGCCGCTCTAGCGCCTACAATGAGCAGTACTTC. Residues: CASSRSSAYNEQYF.

The CDR3 sequence is CSARETFPGQDTQYF. The DNA of the CDR3 is TGCAGTGCTAGAGAGACTTTTCCAGGGCAGGATACGCAGTATTTT. V usage is TRBV20-1 and J usage is TRBJ2-3; D might be TRBD1 (5 bases). CDR3 size: 15 residues. Germline CDR1 and CDR2: DFQATT and SNEGSKA (reference sequence). V was trimmed by 0 bases and J by 6 bases, leaving 16 bases between them.

This clonotype was seen once. The CDR3 bases are TGCGCCAGCCTGGGTGGAGGGGCGGATGGCAATCAGCCCCAGCATTTT. Translation gives CASLGGGADGNQPQHF. The rearrangement uses TRBV5-1 and TRBJ1-5, with a weak D call TRBD1 (5 bases). CDR3 length: 16 amino acids. Germline CDR1 is SGHRS and CDR2 is YFSETQ. With 7 bases removed from V and 2 bases from J, the gap between germline ends came to 19 bases.

Details on this clonotype: Germline and junction disagree at one end, which may indicate a read error. The rearrangement links TRBV6-5 to TRBJ2-1; 7 bases map to TRBD1. Looked up from germline, CDR1 is MNHEY and CDR2 is SVGAGI. The CDR3 runs 13 residues. The CDR3 loop reads CASRDRANNERFF. In nucleotides, the CDR3 is TGTGCCAGCAGAGACAGGGCCAACAATGAGCGGTTCTTC.

The rearrangement joins TRBV7-8 to TRBJ2-6; D perhaps matches TRBD1 (5 bases). The V end lost 4 bases, the J end lost 0 bases, and 16 bases lay between the germline ends. The germline CDR1 and CDR2 sequences are SGHVS and FQNEAQ. This CDR3 region has 18 residues. This chain's CDR3 is CASSSIQGFLSGANVLTF. For the CDR3, the DNA is TGTGCCAGCAGCTCCATTCAGGGCTTCCTCTCTGGGGCCAACGTCCTGACTTTC.